This TCR beta chain was observed in a study of metastatic and nonmetastatic thyroid tumors. About the study: The authors compared repertoires across blood and tumor or nodule tissue from malignant and benign thyroid patients.

How the authors handled the data: It was from CDR3 differences across clinicopathological groups that a distant-metastasis classifier for papillary thyroid cancer was built. TCRdb re-clonotyped the PCR reads via MiXCR. These V and J calls originate from TCRdb's pipeline instead of the authors' own analysis. The repertoire holds tens of thousands of clones, with 30% as singletons. Thyroid surgery had not been preceded by any treatment in any patient. Germline V CDR1 and CDR2: LGHDT, YNNKEL (reference sequence). The CDR3 is 13 residues long. V dropped 6 bases and J dropped 3 bases, with 12 bases sitting between them.

The V call is TRBV3-1, the J call TRBJ2-7, with a possible D match to TRBD1 (5 bases). This receptor was taken from a female donor with papillary thyroid cancer or a benign thyroid nodule (not recorded which). Some clones in this sample may be carry-over from other donors' samples. Sequencing was carried out using blood. CDR3: CASSRGSGYEQYF. DNA of the CDR3: TGTGCCAGCAGTAGGGGCAGTGGCTACGAGCAGTACTTC.